This TCR beta chain was found in a study of T-cell memory formation after mild COVID-19 (dated by TCRdb to about 2021). For the study in its entirety: Most TCR sequence clusters were specific to one of the two donors. In a couple of donors, T-cell clones that expanded and contracted after mild COVID-19 were tracked by sequencing TCRalpha and TCRbeta repertoires over time. The cohort was made up of two young adult volunteers, one female and one male, who were previously healthy. General study outcomes and caveats: SARS-CoV-2 specificity of the second-wave clones peaking on day 37 was not confirmed. Clones that contracted from day 15 to 85 showed balanced CD4/CD8 phenotypes, whereas a second wave of clones that expanded from day 15 to 37 leaned towards CD4+. The study included only a couple of mild cases, and larger cohorts that include severe cases with pre-infection samples were judged to be necessary. Some responding clones were detected in pre-infection memory, which suggested that pre-existing cross-reactive memory T cells had joined the SARS-CoV-2 response. Contracting CD4+ clones appeared mostly in the CM and EM memory subsets, whereas CD8+ clones were enriched in EMRA.

The data were produced on an Illumina NovaSeq 6000. Using 5'RACE with constant-segment primers, TCRalpha and TCRbeta cDNA libraries were constructed, with sample barcodes and unique molecular identifiers added in the process. Trizol reagent was used to extract RNA from every sample. The libraries were amplified in two PCR steps, and the second step added a second sample barcode and Illumina TruSeq adapters. Sequencing of the libraries was done on an Illumina NovaSeq, producing 2 x 150 bp paired-end reads. In the authors' own workflow: The reads were demultiplexed and collapsed into UMI-guided consensus sequences using migec v1.2.7. With mixcr v2.1.11, UMI consensuses were aligned to TRA and TRB V and J templates and assembled into clonotypes. A clonotype was counted as expanded or contracted only if both edgeR and NoisET called the change significant, with noise models trained on biological replicates. For edgeR calls, the cutoffs were a false discovery rate-adjusted p below 0.01 and a log2 fold-change threshold of 1. As an exploratory analysis of dynamics, max-normalized trajectories of the 1000 most abundant clonotypes were examined with PCA combined with hierarchical clustering. Separately sequenced CD4+ and CD8+ repertoires were used to assign a CD4 or CD8 phenotype to each responding clone. TCRdb itself trimmed the public reads at Q25 with fastp, ran MiXCR and retained productive beta chains. Rows are combined by CDR3 protein, so each entry shows the most common genes and DNA. The V and J calls and clone size are TCRdb's, not the authors'. The sample records a few hundred thousand distinct CDR3 sequences, more than 15% of which are singletons. 20% to 25% of the sample rests with the top ten.

Ficoll-Paque density gradient centrifugation was the method used to isolate PBMCs. According to the germline V gene, CDR1 reads LGHNA and CDR2 reads YSLEER. V and J lose 0 bases and 0 bases, and a span of 2 bases separates them. The CDR3 numbers 13 residues from cysteine through phenylalanine. The sequence is cut down to CDR3 DNA, 39 bases in frame from base 1. This clonotype was detected a few times. No cognate antigen has been identified for it. No qualities accompany the bases; no much larger clone lies one base away. The sequenced material came from PBMCs or a T cell subset sorted from them (not recorded which). The sequence was obtained from a man younger than 35 who had mild COVID-19 (a few samples of this study predate the infection). The sample titles of this study are shuffled in the database, so cell type and time point are left out; the donor was told from shared clones. This chain is built from TRBV4-3 and TRBJ1-2, with no D gene named confidently. The CDR3 amino acid sequence is: CASSQDPNYGYTF. The DNA reads as follows: TGCGCCAGCAGCCAAGATCCTAACTATGGCTACACCTTC.